This T cell receptor beta chain was identified in a study of regulatory dendritic cells for organ transplantation. Turning to the study itself: LPS was added to dendritic cell cultures on day 6.

Sorted T cells were CFSE-labeled and cultured approximately five days with allogeneic regulatory or mature dendritic cells at 1:10. Naive CD45RA+ and memory CD45RO+ CD4+ or CD8+ T cells were FACS-sorted. Study findings and constraints: Mature dendritic cells appeared to drive more memory CD8+ clonal expansion than regulatory ones.

Points on this clone: Its antigen is not identified.

Libraries were prepared by immunoSEQ multiplex PCR; TCRdb keeps only in-frame clonotypes and omits some of them. The table includes roughly 23,000 clones, 65% to 90% detected once. The TCR originated in a human donor in good health. Sequencing was carried out using naive CD4+ T cells from blood cultured with dendritic cells. Subset reported: CD45RA+ naive T cells.

CDR3 nucleotides: TGTGCCAGCAGTTTATTTGTGACAGGGGCTTTTTACACTGAAGCTTTCTTT. Translating it yields CASSLFVTGAFYTEAFF. This chain connects TRBV28 to TRBJ1-1, with 8 bases fitting TRBD1. The CDR3 length is 17 residues. Germline CDR1 MDHEN, CDR2 SYDVKM. J lost 3 bases, V lost 1 base, and 10 bases had no gene match.